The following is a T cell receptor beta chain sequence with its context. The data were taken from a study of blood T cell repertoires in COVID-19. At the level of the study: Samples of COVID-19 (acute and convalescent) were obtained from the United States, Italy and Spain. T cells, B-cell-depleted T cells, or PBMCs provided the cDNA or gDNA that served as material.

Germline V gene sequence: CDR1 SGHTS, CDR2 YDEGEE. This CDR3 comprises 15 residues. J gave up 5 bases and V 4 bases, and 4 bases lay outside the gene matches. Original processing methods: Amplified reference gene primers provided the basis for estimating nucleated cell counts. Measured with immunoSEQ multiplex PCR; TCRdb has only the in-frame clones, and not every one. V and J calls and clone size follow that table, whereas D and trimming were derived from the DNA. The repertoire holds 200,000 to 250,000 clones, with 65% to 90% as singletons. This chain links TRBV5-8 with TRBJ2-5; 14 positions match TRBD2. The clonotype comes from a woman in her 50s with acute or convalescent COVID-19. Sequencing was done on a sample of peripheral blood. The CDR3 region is CASSRGLAGAETQYF. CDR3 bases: TGTGCCAGCAGCCGGGGACTAGCGGGAGCGGAGACCCAGTACTTC.